The source of this T cell receptor (beta chain) is a study of cytomegalovirus exposure and HLA in healthy donors (dated by TCRdb to 2016 to 2017). For the wider study: In an earlier analysis of some 550 of the donors, less than 350 Gb of sequence data and 117 million unique TCR beta sequences from approximately 180 million T cells were reported. Approximately 310 gigabases of sequencing data and around 80 million unique TCR sequences made up an early release that covered over 550 HLA-typed donors. Among the roughly 410 genotyped donors, around 81% belonged to the genetic ancestry cluster associated with self-reported Caucasian donors. The study aimed to test whether cataloging public T cell receptors could reveal signatures of past pathogen exposure. The study profiled the T cell repertoires of hundreds of subjects by immunosequencing and related them to cytomegalovirus serostatus. A separate validation cohort of 100 to 150 different subjects was used in addition to the 666-subject first cohort. To predict cytomegalovirus infection status, the study brought together high-throughput TCR immunosequencing, statistical association of individual TCRs with disease status, and machine learning. A later analysis re-analyzed previously published TCR beta repertoires from 550 to 700 donors and added high-resolution HLA genotyping to study TCR occurrence patterns. The later analysis used no new phenotypic data to find candidate immune exposures, relying instead on TCR beta sequences and their occurrence across donors. An earlier analysis of approximately 630 of the donors applied high-throughput TCR beta sequencing to assess whether each TCR beta V gene segment acted as functional or pseudogenic. Donor age, sex, ethnicity and CMV serostatus were compiled together with the repertoire data. A later genetic analysis used genome-wide SNP genotypes for about 65% of the 666 donors, treating that subset as a discovery cohort. Every discovery cohort repertoire had been produced on one sequencing platform. Class I and class II HLA loci were covered by the typing at four-digit resolution. The number of donors typed differed by locus, with about 629-630 for A, B, C, DRB1 and DQB1, approximately 500 for DQA1, 600 to 610 for DPA1, and under 490 for DPB1. Four to six DR-DQ haplotypes were handled as single units for association and clustering, since linkage in the cohort was strong. Across about 370 genotyped donors of the cohort, an average of roughly 230,000 unique TCR beta nucleotide sequences per donor were sequenced, and around 19% of those sequences were non-productive. What the research found in general, with its limitations: Correlated functional status among segregating V segments might reflect linkage disequilibrium, but an unknown experimental factor could not be ruled out. HLA typing was unavailable for some donors at each locus, so association tests used only the typed subset. Sequencing depth was assumed to be roughly uniform across donors in the presence/absence analyses, though that assumption may not hold. A further reported finding was that TCR beta sequences accurately predicted the HLA-A and HLA-B alleles for most subjects in the first cohort. Because counts were too low, approximately 15 rarely observed V segments, including chromosome 9 orphons, were excluded from the earlier analysis of about 500 of the donors. Most CMV-associated TCR beta chains appeared to be HLA-restricted in a later analysis, and the HLA associations seemed to be driven largely by CMV exposure. At a false discovery rate of 0.05, a later analysis linked approximately 18,000 TCR beta sequences to specific HLA alleles. For the cohort, immune exposure information was limited to CMV serostatus. According to the authors, the approach could potentially be generalized to other disease states and immunological phenotypes. Three of the identified cytomegalovirus-associated TCR beta chains were confirmed in vitro to be specific for cytomegalovirus antigens. The study listed 150 to 200 TCR beta chains as associated with cytomegalovirus. Some IMGT-functional V segments, including TRBV6-2 and TRBV6-3, could not be told apart with the 87-base-pair reads, so those segments were excluded. In a later genetic analysis, fewer N-insertions in productive TCRs were reported among donors in an Asian-associated ancestry cluster than the roughly 700-donor mean. While some public TCRs were present in many individuals, most TCR sequences turned up only very rarely across donors. In an earlier analysis of about 600 of the donors, most TCR beta V segments appeared in productive rearrangements about 90% or about 30% of the time, broadly matching IMGT annotations. An association between a missense DCLRE1C variant and V-gene and J-gene trimming of TCR beta chains was found in a later genetic analysis and replicated in an independent cohort. Cytomegalovirus status was reported to be diagnosed by the classifier with high specificity and sensitivity in both the original and validation cohorts. In a later analysis, the rate of TCR association differed among HLA loci, with DRB1 alleles having the most associated TCRs and HLA-C alleles having the fewest. A cluster of highly shared sequence variants was judged likely to be a technical artifact of the sequencing pipeline. In a later analysis, HLA-associated TCR beta chains showed more clonal expansion and lower generation probabilities than non-associated chains that were equally common. According to a later analysis, parvovirus B19, influenza, CMV and Epstein-Barr virus appeared linked to several top co-occurrence clusters. In this cohort, only TCR beta chains were sequenced, and detectable features were limited by the absence of alpha or paired-chain data. When HLA alleles, especially DR and DQ, strongly co-occurred, TCR associations were difficult to assign to individual alleles.

V was cut back by 0 bases and J by 1 base, leaving a gap of 9 bases between them. The germline V gene sets CDR1 to MNHEY and CDR2 to SVGAGI. From the cysteine through the phenylalanine, the CDR3 covers 15 amino acids. The retained sequence is limited to the CDR3, 45 bases, with the frame set at the first base. In its sample, this clone was seen once. Its antigen is unknown. Base qualities were left out, and no much larger clone turns up one base away. In total, just over 650 healthy bone marrow donors made up the cohort. At the time of sampling, every cohort member was nominally healthy, though immune exposures that went unrecorded were likely present. The donor tested CMV seropositive and was one of the 289 seropositive cohort members. Every donor gave a peripheral blood sample, and the peripheral blood mononuclear cells from that sample were used for TCR beta sequencing. The Qiagen DNeasy Blood Extraction Kit was used to extract genomic DNA from the blood cell samples.

The library was built by means of the immunoSEQ multiplex PCR assay. A mixture of 60 forward primers for TCR Vbeta segments and 13 reverse primers for TCR Jbeta segments was used in the multiplex PCR. Amplification of the CDR3 region of rearranged TCR beta genes was performed with a multiplex PCR assay on genomic DNA. Amplified TCR beta libraries were sequenced as 87-base-pair reads on the Illumina HiSeq System. Per the source publication's procedure: A later analysis counted some 80 million unique TCR beta chains across the 690 or so repertoires, and approximately 11 million of these chains were shared by at least two donors. Raw reads were error-corrected and collapsed into unique sequences with a nearest-neighbor algorithm that merged closely related sequences to remove PCR and sequencing errors. To assign V, D and J gene segments, CDR3 sequences were aligned to IMGT reference sequences. For a sequence to be retained, a match of at least six nucleotides to both a V gene segment and a J gene segment was required. Rearrangements were called productive when the CDR3 lacked stop codons and stayed in frame with V and J; all others were non-productive. CDR3 was defined by IMGT convention, running from the second conserved V-encoded cysteine to the conserved J-encoded phenylalanine. The earlier analysis of a few hundred of the donors excluded sequences that lacked an unambiguous match to a single V gene segment. In an earlier analysis of a few hundred of the donors, a V segment was called functional when productive rearrangements were above 56.7%, and segregating when the standard deviation between donors exceeded 5%. A statistical classification framework was developed to diagnose cytomegalovirus status using the catalog of TCR beta chain sequences. A later analysis assigned V and J genes by comparing TCR nucleotide sequences with IMGT/GENE-DB human TR gene sequences. Using the TCRdist pipeline, a later analysis assigned CDR3 sequences along with most-parsimonious VDJ recombination scenarios. In a later analysis, each TCR beta chain was defined by its CDR3 amino acid sequence together with its V-gene family, and reads lacking a unique V-gene family were excluded. To address suspected cross-contamination and a sequencing artifact, a later analysis removed 592 highly shared, low-generation-probability nucleotide sequences. For each public chain, a later analysis derived a clonal expansion index from normalized ranks of inferred template counts within each repertoire. In a later analysis, generation probabilities were computed with a VDJ recombination model fitted to out-of-frame rearrangements, and the resulting probabilities were checked against IGoR. In a later analysis, hypergeometric tests were used to score TCR-TCR, TCR-HLA and TCR-CMV co-occurrence, with a repertoire-size bias correction applied to TCR pairs. A later analysis estimated false discovery rates by permuting HLA or CMV assignments 20 times. In a later analysis, co-occurring TCRs were grouped using DBSCAN, with TCRdist sequence similarity added in when clustering inside HLA-allele-positive subsets. Co-occurrence clustering excluded repertoires with fewer than 30,000 or more than 120,000 public chains, plus five with anomalous nucleotide sharing. In its TCRdb copy, this immuneACCESS table keeps in-frame sequences only and misses some clones. Where compared with another copy, unresolved V genes explain less than half of these, and the others have no known cause. V, J and clone size are taken as reported in that table, and D and trimming were inferred from the DNA itself. The table for this sample lists 70,000 to 95,000 clones; about 76% of them were counted only once. Around 15% of the sample is held by the ten biggest clonotypes.

Material: PBMCs. This receptor chain uses TRBV6-5 and TRBJ2-5, and TRBD1 may be the D gene, going by 6 matching bases. The receptor's source is a woman aged 40 to 50 in good health and CMV-seropositive. The DNA sequence is TGTGCCAGCAGTTACTCTGGCAGGGGCCAAGAGACCCAGTACTTC. Translation gives CASSYSGRGQETQYF.